The clone carrying this T cell receptor beta chain was seen many times. The antigen remains unidentified. The sample comes from a study of T cells in Graves' hyperthyroidism and ophthalmopathy. Study information: Blood was drawn when the patient was first diagnosed and still untreated.

Study results and limitations: Blood also held most thyroid clonotypes expanded beyond 0.001.

Lactation, pregnancy, other autoimmune disease or uncontrolled infection excluded patients. Germline CDR1 reads SGHTA; CDR2 reads FQGNSA. V gave up 0 bases and J gave up 2 bases; unmatched junction bases: 4. The CDR3 covers 15 residues. Using RNA transcripts as the source, TCR beta CDR3 regions were amplified. When the TCR CDR3 underwent first-round RT-PCR, the HTBI primer set was used. TCRdb recomputed calls from the multiplex PCR reads with MiXCR, one row per CDR3 protein. The profile shows roughly 180,000 distinct CDR3 sequences, about 15% of them singletons. This TCR came from a woman aged 50 to 60 with Graves' hyperthyroidism. This rearrangement joins TRBV7-2 to TRBJ2-7; 7 bases line up with TRBD2. The sample consisted of blood. CDR3 sequence (DNA): TGTGCCAGCAGCTTAGCGGGGGGGACCCCCTACGAGCAGTACTTC. It specifies CASSLAGGTPYEQYF.